The source of this TCR beta chain is a study of cytomegalovirus exposure and HLA in healthy donors. Study-level results: Immune exposure was documented only through CMV serostatus. As confirmed in vitro, a few CMV-associated chains were specific for CMV antigens.

Trimming cost V 0 bases and J 7 bases; bases outside gene matches: 8. Germline V gene data show CDR1 as SGHRS and CDR2 as YFSETQ. The CDR3 has 15 amino acids. PCR amplification relied on 60 Vbeta primers (plus 13 Jbeta primers). The method was immunoSEQ multiplex PCR; TCRdb's version includes in-frame clones alone and lacks a portion of them. Counted here are around 130,000 clones, 55% to 75% occurring once; the ten biggest clones make up 2.5% to 3%. As regards this clone: Its target is not known.

The TCR was taken from a human donor in good health. Source material: PBMCs. The rearrangement joins TRBV5-1 to TRBJ2-7, with 9 bases that match TRBD1. In nucleotides, the CDR3 is TGCGCCAGCAGCTTGGTTGGGACAGGGTGCGAGGAGCAGTACTTC. Its translation is CASSLVGTGCEEQYF.